This TCR beta chain emerged from a study of CXCR3-negative and CXCR3-positive naive CD8 T cells. Findings and caveats of the study: More hydrophobic TRB CDR3s were found in CXCR3-positive naive cells than in CXCR3-negative naive cells.

The CDR3 is 15 residues long. The germline V gene has CDR1 MNHEY and CDR2 SMNVEV (reference sequence). Regarding this clonotype: Its specificity is not known.

In preparing the TRB cDNA libraries, 5' RACE with UMI labels was used. TCRdb re-called the 5' RACE reads, yielding one record per CDR3 amino acid sequence without DNA. The sample is made up of about 50,000 distinct CDR3 sequences, and the top ten hold 0.55% to 0.6% of it. Investigators sorted each CD8+ T cell subset in triplicate, taking under 350,000 cells each time. CD45RO-CCR7+CD27+CD95- marked naive CD8+ T cells. The TCR sequence derives from a human donor in good health. Some clones in this sample may be carry-over from other donors' samples. Sequencing input: naive CXCR3+ CD8+ T cells from blood. Subset: CD45RO-CCR7+CD27+CD95- naive CD8+ T cells expressing CXCR3 (TNR3+). The rearrangement links TRBV27 to TRBJ2-7; TCRdb gives TRBD1 as the D gene, but with no DNA this cannot be confirmed. CDR3 protein: CASSLSGAGSYEQYF.